This T cell receptor (beta chain) is from a study of patients and donors after allogeneic stem cell transplantation. Per germline, CDR1 SGHAT and CDR2 FQNNGV. The CDR3 has 17 amino acids. A word on this clonotype: At one end, the junction sequence differs from germline, possibly due to a read error.

TCRdb used MiXCR to reprocess the RT-PCR reads, holding one entry per CDR3 protein. The sample has fewer than 25,000 distinct CDR3 sequences, 29% seen once; the top ten hold 48%. The rearrangement links TRBV11-2 to TRBJ1-4, with D hard to call. Sequenced: blood, either unsorted or a sorted T cell fraction (not recorded which). The clonotype originates from a human donor who was either an allogeneic HSCT recipient or a stem cell or donor lymphocyte infusion donor (not recorded which). It is not recorded whose cells these are; they may come from a transplant donor. CDR3 residues: CASTHPGIEATNENLFF. As DNA, the CDR3 is TGTGCCAGCACCCACCCGGGGATTGAAGCAACTAATGAAAATCTGTTTTTT. Looking up the rest from reference TRBV11-2 and TRBJ1-4 gives the full variable domain: EAGVAQSPRYKIIEKRQSVAFWCNPISGHATLYWYQQILGQGPKLLIQFQNNGVVDDSQLPKDRFSAERLKGVDSTLKIQPAKLEDSAVYLCASTHPGIEATNENLFFGSGTQLSVL.